This passage covers 30 T cell receptor beta chains from one sample sequenced in a study of naive and memory T cell subsets. The beta constant-region primer was an equimolar mix of two oligonucleotides covering TRBC1 and TRBC2. TCRdb itself ran the UMI-ligation and nested PCR reads through MiXCR, one entry per CDR3 protein. There are 130,000 to 150,000 distinct CDR3 sequences in the sample; over 15% occur only once, and about 0.15% lies in the top ten. What was sequenced was naive CD4+ T cells from blood. The receptor source for this set is a human donor in good health.

This clonotype has just a few counts. At one end the junction does not follow the germline gene, possibly because of a read error. The CDR3 region is CASRQAEINTGELFF. CDR3 in DNA: TGTGCCAGCAGACAAGCGGAAATTAACACCGGGGAGCTGTTTTTT. The chain links TRBV3-1 to TRBJ2-2; TRBD2 is a possible D gene (5 bases). Germline lookup yields CDR1 LGHDT and CDR2 YNNKEL (reference sequence). The length of the CDR3 is 15 residues.

V gene TRBV28 combines with J gene TRBJ2-7, with a weak D call TRBD1 (6 bases). Germline V gene lookup returns CDR1 MDHEN and CDR2 SYDVKM. V lost 4 bases and J lost 1, with 11 bases in between. The CDR3 runs to 14 residues. The CDR3 loop is CASSSGTPSYEQYF. The CDR3 DNA follows: TGTGCCAGCAGTTCTGGGACACCTTCCTACGAGCAGTACTTC.

This clonotype was picked up a small number of times. The genes are TRBV5-1 and TRBJ2-3; TRBD2 matches 8 bases. V trimming: 3 bases; J trimming: 1 base; junction bases outside the gene matches: 4. CDR1 SGHRS and CDR2 YFSETQ come from the germline V gene. The CDR3 consists of 15 residues. The CDR3 region is CASSWAGGGTDTQYF. As DNA, the CDR3 is TGCGCCAGCAGCTGGGCGGGAGGAGGCACAGATACGCAGTATTTT.

The CDR3 loop reads CASSLEASTATQYF. In DNA form, the CDR3 reads TGTGCCAGCAGCTTAGAGGCTAGCACGGCGACCCAGTACTTC. The chain carries TRBV7-2 and TRBJ2-5, with D possibly being TRBD2 (5 bases). V was cut by 1 base and J by 7 bases, with 13 bases left in between. Germline V gene data show CDR1 as SGHTA and CDR2 as FQGNSA. This CDR3 region has 14 residues.

This clonotype turned up a few times. This rearrangement joins TRBV12-3 or TRBV12-4 to TRBJ1-1; D is unclear. The CDR3 runs 18 residues. The V end lost 1 base, the J end lost 1 base, and 19 bases lay between the germline ends. In DNA, the CDR3 is TGTGCCAGCAGTTTAGTCCCGGGCCAGGCAGGTAGGAACACTGAAGCTTTCTTT. Its protein is CASSLVPGQAGRNTEAFF.

The chain employs TRBV3-1 and TRBJ2-5; TRBD1 aligns across 8 bases. V lost 0 bases, J lost 4 bases, and 10 bases stayed unmatched. Germline V CDR1 and CDR2: LGHDT, YNNKEL (reference sequence). The CDR3 covers 17 residues. The CDR3 DNA sequence: TGTGCCAGCAGCCAAGACCGAATTACAGGGGGACGAGAGACCCAGTACTTC. Its translation is CASSQDRITGGRETQYF.

This clonotype was picked up many times. CDR3 DNA: TGTGCCAGCAGCCAGAATGCAGGTGCTACCAATGAGCAGTTCTTC. Residues: CASSQNAGATNEQFF. This chain links TRBV14 with TRBJ2-1; unclear D gene. The CDR3 loop spans 15 amino acids. The germline V and J ends were trimmed by 3 bases and 6 bases, with 15 bases remaining between them. CDR1 and CDR2 from the germline V gene are SGHDN and FVKESK.

The chain uses TRBV29-1 and TRBJ1-2; the D gene is possibly TRBD1 (5 bases). Germline values: CDR1 SQVTM, CDR2 ANQGSEA. CDR3 length: 11 residues. Between the trimmed V and J ends, which lost 4 bases and 4 bases, there was a span of 7 bases. CDR3 protein: CSVGGSYGYTF. DNA for the CDR3: TGCAGCGTTGGGGGGTCCTATGGCTACACCTTC.

This clonotype appeared a few times. The V call is TRBV6-1, the J call TRBJ1-6, with D unclear. V dropped 6 bases and J dropped 0 bases, with 3 bases sitting between them. Germline CDR1 reads MNHNS; CDR2 reads SASEGT. The CDR3 totals 13 residues. The CDR3 spells CASRGSYNSPLHF. DNA of the CDR3: TGTGCCAGCAGAGGCTCCTATAATTCACCCCTCCACTTT.

This clonotype has just a few counts. This sequence joins TRBV14 and TRBJ2-1; 8 bases line up with TRBD2. V was pared by 4 bases and J by 7 bases, with 6 bases of the junction left unmatched. There are 14 residues in the CDR3. Germline-derived CDR1 and CDR2 are SGHDN and FVKESK. CDR3 amino acids: CASSRPGLGNEQFF. The CDR3 DNA reads as TGTGCCAGCAGCCGCCCGGGACTAGGTAATGAGCAGTTCTTC.

The V gene is TRBV4-2, the J gene TRBJ2-2, with unresolved D. The V gene's germline CDR1 is LGHNA and CDR2 YNFKEQ. The CDR3 spans 12 residues. Trimming took off 3 bases at V and 6 bases at J, with 5 bases between the two ends. The CDR3 DNA reads TGTGCCAGCAGCCACAGTGCCGGGGAGCTGTTTTTT. Protein product: CASSHSAGELFF.

This clonotype was found a few times. This chain uses TRBV10-3 with TRBJ2-5; perhaps D is TRBD1 or TRBD2 (5 bases each). This CDR3 is built from 13 residues. The V and J ends lost 6 bases and 0 bases respectively, with 8 bases between them. Looked up from germline, CDR1 is ENHRY and CDR2 is SYGVKD. As DNA, the CDR3 is TGTGCCATCAGCCGGGACCACCAAGAGACCCAGTACTTC. This translates into CAISRDHQETQYF.

V gene TRBV9 combines with J gene TRBJ2-3, with D possibly matching TRBD2 (5 bases). With 3 bases removed from V and 4 bases from J, the gap between germline ends came to 21 bases. The CDR3 spans 17 residues. Per germline, CDR1 SGDLS and CDR2 YYNGEE. The CDR3 here is CASSASPRTGGSDTQYF. Here the CDR3 DNA reads TGTGCCAGCAGCGCATCCCCCAGGACTGGAGGATCAGATACGCAGTATTTT.

This chain uses TRBV6-1 with TRBJ2-7; no clear D. The CDR3 contains 12 residues. V lost 7 bases and J 0 bases, leaving 7 bases between the germline ends. Germline V gene lookup returns CDR1 MNHNS and CDR2 SASEGT. The CDR3 region has the DNA TGTGCCAGCAATACAGTCTCCTACGAGCAGTACTTC. Translating gives CASNTVSYEQYF.

The sample holds a few counts of this clonotype. The chain recombines TRBV24-1 with TRBJ2-1; a possible D gene is TRBD2 (6 bases). Germline V gene lookup returns CDR1 KGHDR and CDR2 SFDVKD. This CDR3 region has 16 residues. Trimming cost V 2 bases and J 2 bases, with 12 bases left between them. CDR3 residues: CATSDSTGTAYNEQFF. In DNA form, the CDR3 reads TGTGCCACCAGTGATTCAACCGGGACTGCCTACAATGAGCAGTTCTTC.

The genes are TRBV7-6 and TRBJ2-3; D is perhaps TRBD1 or TRBD2 (5 bases each). Trimming took off 3 bases at V and 0 bases at J, with 10 bases between the two ends. Germline V gene sequence: CDR1 SGHVS, CDR2 FNYEAQ. CDR3 length equals 15 residues. CDR3 amino acids: CASSLNGGSTDTQYF. For the CDR3, the DNA is TGTGCCAGCAGCTTGAATGGGGGAAGCACAGATACGCAGTATTTT.

The J gene is TRBJ2-5, the V gene TRBV12-3 or TRBV12-4, with D perhaps TRBD1 or TRBD2 (6 bases each). This CDR3 region has 14 residues. V lost 1 base to trimming and J lost 4 bases, with 10 bases between them. The CDR3 region has the DNA TGTGCCAGCAGTTTAGTAGGGGGGAGAGAGACCCAGTACTTC. Its protein product is CASSLVGGRETQYF.

The chain carries TRBV7-2 and TRBJ2-4; TRBD1 matches 7 bases. The V gene end was trimmed by 5 bases and the J gene end by 1 base; junction bases not matched to a gene: 17. CDR1 and CDR2 from the germline V gene are SGHTA and FQGNSA. The CDR3 is 19 residues long. CDR3 sequence reads: CASSKESGQKKVAKNIQYF. The CDR3 bases are TGTGCCAGCAGCAAGGAATCGGGACAGAAAAAAGTGGCCAAAAACATTCAGTACTTC.

V usage is TRBV4-1 and J usage is TRBJ2-7, with 12 bases fitting TRBD1. The junction had 9 bases not matched to a gene; V was cut back by 3 bases and J by 6 bases. Per germline, CDR1 MGHRA and CDR2 YSYEKL. This CDR3 comprises 16 residues. In DNA form, the CDR3 reads TGCGCCAGCAGCCAGGGCCCTCGGGACAGGGGGCGCGAGCAGTACTTC. It is translated as CASSQGPRDRGREQYF.

This clonotype showed up many times. The chain uses TRBV6-2 or TRBV6-3 and TRBJ2-2, with 11 bases that match TRBD1. This CDR3 comprises 14 residues. Trimming took 6 bases from V and 6 from J; bases not matched to a gene: 3. CDR1 is MNHEY and CDR2 is SVGEGT in the germline V gene. CDR3 bases: TGTGCCAGCAGAGTGGGACAGGGGGCCGGGGAGCTGTTTTTT. It encodes CASRVGQGAGELFF.

This clonotype came up a few times. The chain couples TRBV18 to TRBJ1-4; TRBD1 matches at 7 bases. Germline CDR1 reads KGHSH; CDR2 reads LQKENI. V lost 3 bases and J lost 5; bases outside the gene matches: 6. This CDR3 contains 15 residues. The CDR3 spells CASSPRTGSNEKLFF. CDR3 coding DNA: TGTGCCAGCTCACCCCGGACAGGCTCAAATGAAAAACTGTTTTTT.

The J gene is TRBJ2-2, the V gene TRBV10-3, with TRBD2 as a possible D gene (6 bases). The V end lost 5 bases, the J end lost 6 bases, and 16 bases lay between the germline ends. The CDR3 length is 15 residues. Per the germline V gene, CDR1 is ENHRY and CDR2 is SYGVKD. DNA of the CDR3: TGTGCCATCAGTTACCGGGACTTAGGATCCGGGGAGCTGTTTTTT. It specifies CAISYRDLGSGELFF.

The chain's CDR3 is CASSSPNGQPQHF. CDR3 DNA sequence: TGTGCCAGCAGCTCCCCTAATGGTCAGCCCCAGCATTTT. The chain joins TRBV7-9 to TRBJ1-5, with D hard to call. The CDR3 sequence is 13 residues long. Germline V gene data show CDR1 as SEHNR and CDR2 as FQNEAQ (reference sequence). With 4 bases removed from V and 6 bases from J, the gap between germline ends came to 10 bases. Complete variable domain (other parts from reference TRBV7-9 and TRBJ1-5): DTGVSQNPRHKITKRGQNVTFRCDPISEHNRLYWYRQTLGQGPEFLTYFQNEAQLEKSRLLSDRFSAERPKGSFSTLEIQRTEQGDSAMYLCASSSPNGQPQHFGDGTRLSIL.

The rearrangement uses TRBV24-1 and TRBJ2-3; D remains ambiguous. Germline assignment: CDR1 KGHDR and CDR2 SFDVKD. The CDR3 loop spans 15 amino acids. V was pared by 3 bases and J by 2 bases, with 11 bases between. CDR3 region: CATSDRYENTDTQYF. The CDR3 DNA follows: TGTGCCACCAGTGATAGGTATGAGAACACAGATACGCAGTATTTT.

This rearrangement joins TRBV5-1 to TRBJ2-5, with no clear D. The CDR3 covers 14 residues. Germline-derived CDR1 and CDR2 are SGHRS and YFSETQ. V lost 0 bases, J lost 1 base, and 7 bases lay in between. CDR3 in DNA: TGCGCCAGCAGCTTGGTGCATAGCCAAGAGACCCAGTACTTC. Translating gives CASSLVHSQETQYF.

This clonotype has only a few counts. The rearrangement links TRBV5-6 to TRBJ2-7, with 9 bases that match TRBD2. The trim removed 2 bases at V and 6 bases at J, leaving 6 bases unmatched. CDR3 size: 14 residues. Germline V gene sequence: CDR1 SGHDT, CDR2 YYEEEE. DNA for the CDR3: TGTGCCAGCAGCTTAAAAGCGGGAGGATCCGAGCAGTACTTC. Its protein product is CASSLKAGGSEQYF.

This rearrangement joins TRBV12-3 or TRBV12-4 to TRBJ1-1, with a tentative D call TRBD1 (6 bases). Trimming shortened V by 0 bases and J by 13 bases, and 12 bases separated the two germline ends. The CDR3 loop spans 12 amino acids. The CDR3 is CASSLAAGDGFF. CDR3 coding DNA: TGTGCCAGCAGTTTAGCGGCAGGGGATGGTTTCTTT.

This clonotype was found many times. The V and J genes are TRBV29-1 and TRBJ2-1; 7 nucleotides match TRBD2. Germline V gene data show CDR1 as SQVTM and CDR2 as ANQGSEA. The J segment lost 10 bases and the V segment lost 5 bases, leaving 11 bases of the junction unmatched. This CDR3 spans 13 amino acids. CDR3 nucleotides: TGCAGCGTTCTCCACCTGAGGGAGGGGGAGCAGTTCTTC. It is translated as CSVLHLREGEQFF.

This clonotype was detected only a few times. The CDR3 DNA follows: TGTGCCAGCAGCTACGGACAGCCCAGCACAGATACGCAGTATTTT. Translation: CASSYGQPSTDTQYF. This chain uses TRBV7-2 with TRBJ2-3; maybe TRBD1 (6 bases). V dropped 4 bases and J dropped 0 bases, with 11 bases sitting between them. The germline V gene encodes CDR1 SGHTA and CDR2 FQGNSA. This CDR3 comprises 15 residues.

This clonotype was counted between two and nine times. The genes are TRBV3-1 and TRBJ1-3, with D maybe TRBD1 (5 bases). V gave up 5 bases and J gave up 0 bases, with 11 bases separating them. The CDR3 is 15 residues long. Germline CDR1 is LGHDT and CDR2 is YNNKEL (reference sequence). The DNA of the CDR3 is TGTGCCAGCAGCGGAGGGGTACCCTCTGGAAACACCATATATTTT. Protein sequence: CASSGGVPSGNTIYF. Full variable domain (remainder filled in from reference TRBV3-1 and TRBJ1-3): DTAVSQTPKYLVTQMGNDKSIKCEQNLGHDTMYWYKQDSKKFLKIMFSYNNKELIINETVPNRFSPKSPDKAHLNLHINSLELGDSAVYFCASSGGVPSGNTIYFGEGSWLTVV.